This TCR beta chain stems from a study of shared clonotypes between healthy human individuals. Points on this clone: Its antigen is unidentified.

Findings of the study overall: When compared with the clonotypes that were shared by all four sorted-subset donors, the non-shared clonotypes turned out to have lower generation probabilities. Naive CD4 clonotype sharing across a few donors was about 5%.

Around 220 ng DNA, approximately 31,000 T cell genomes, went into each sorted-subset replicate PCR. Assay: immunoSEQ multiplex PCR; the TCRdb copy retains only in-frame clones and omits some. The table records under 2,500,000 clones, more than 90% of them present only once. Sequencing was carried out using naive CD4+ T cells sorted from blood. Subset: CD45RA+ positively selected. The sequence was collected from a young man in good health.

CDR3 coding DNA: TGTGCCAGCAGTTCTGTAGAGGACTCCTACAATGAGCAGTTCTTC. This codes for CASSSVEDSYNEQFF. The V gene is TRBV28, the J gene TRBJ2-1; D is uncertain. The CDR3 spans 15 residues. Germline lookup yields CDR1 MDHEN and CDR2 SYDVKM. V was pared by 4 bases and J by 0 bases, with 10 bases between. The complete variable domain, with remaining parts taken from reference TRBV28 and TRBJ2-1, reads DVKVTQSSRYLVKRTGEKVFLECVQDMDHENMFWYRQDPGLGLRLIYFSYDVKMKEKGDIPEGYSVSREKKERFSLILESASTNQTSMYLCASSSVEDSYNEQFFGPGTRLTVL.